Below, 7 T cell receptor beta chains from the same sample are listed, as sequenced in a study of blood T cell repertoires in COVID-19. The protocol was immunoSEQ multiplex PCR, while the TCRdb copy is restricted to in-frame clones and leaves out a portion. This table has 100,000 to 150,000 clones, roughly 84% appearing once. The sample was peripheral blood. These receptors were collected from a man aged 55 to 70 with acute or convalescent COVID-19.

The CDR3 is CASSLDLAGGTTDTQYF. The CDR3 DNA follows: TGTGCCAGCAGCTTAGACCTAGCGGGGGGGACCACAGATACGCAGTATTTT. The rearrangement joins TRBV7-9 to TRBJ2-3; 12 bases match TRBD2. Trimming took 1 base from V and 2 from J; bases not matched to a gene: 4. The CDR3 is 17 amino acids. Germline V gene sequence: CDR1 SEHNR, CDR2 FQNEAQ (reference sequence).

The V call is TRBV19, the J call TRBJ2-2; D is unclear. This CDR3 has 13 residues. Germline CDR1 is LNHDA and CDR2 is SQIVND (reference sequence). Trimming stripped 10 bases from V and 5 bases from J, with 14 bases between. CDR3 protein: CATNRAWTGELFF. The CDR3 DNA follows: TGTGCCACCAACCGTGCGTGGACCGGGGAGCTGTTTTTT.

The chain combines TRBV6-1 with TRBJ1-1; unclear D gene. There are 11 residues in the CDR3. The ends were cut back, 2 bases at V and 13 bases at J, with 11 bases in the middle. CDR1 and CDR2 (germline): MNHNS, SASEGT. For the CDR3, the DNA is TGTGCCAGCAGTGAACAGCGTTCGGGTTTCTTT. Translation gives CASSEQRSGFF.

The V and J genes are TRBV2 and TRBJ1-3; the D is unclear. The V gene lost 4 bases and the J gene lost 2 bases, with 12 bases spanning the gap. The CDR3 is 15 residues long. The germline CDR1 and CDR2 sequences are SNHLY and FYNNEI. CDR3 sequence reads: CASSASLLTGNTIYF. The CDR3 DNA reads as TGTGCCAGCAGTGCCAGTCTACTAACTGGAAACACCATATATTTT.

The genes are TRBV6-1 and TRBJ1-2; a weak D match, TRBD1 (5 bases). The CDR3 has 14 residues. The V gene lost 2 bases and the J gene lost 0 bases, with 7 bases spanning the gap. Germline CDR1 MNHNS, CDR2 SASEGT. In nucleotides, the CDR3 is TGTGCCAGCAGTGAATCAGGGACTAACTATGGCTACACCTTC. Protein sequence: CASSESGTNYGYTF.

The J gene is TRBJ2-1, the V gene TRBV27; the match to TRBD1 covers 10 bases. Per the germline V gene, CDR1 is MNHEY and CDR2 is SMNVEV (reference sequence). The CDR3 runs 13 residues. Trimming at V came to 0 bases and at J to 14 bases, leaving 4 bases not matched to a gene. CDR3 sequence (DNA): TGTGCCAGCAGTTTATCGGGACAGGGGCGAGAGTTCTTC. Translation: CASSLSGQGREFF.

J is TRBJ2-3 and V is TRBV30; 9 positions agree with TRBD2. Germline V gene data show CDR1 as GTSNPN and CDR2 as SVGIG (reference sequence). There are 15 residues in the CDR3. Trimming removed 5 bases from V and 0 bases from J; junction bases left unmatched: 6. The chain's CDR3 is CAWSRLAASTDTQYF. In nucleotides, the CDR3 is TGTGCCTGGTCCCGACTAGCGGCTAGCACAGATACGCAGTATTTT.